Described below is a single T cell receptor beta chain sequence and its context. Its recognized antigen is unknown. The record has no base qualities; no much larger clone is one base away. The data were taken from a study of blood T cell repertoires in COVID-19 (TCRdb year 2020). In terms of the full investigation: Samples from collaborators originated in the United States, Italy and Spain and spanned both the acute and convalescent phases of COVID-19. The material from the prospective study consisted of cDNA or gDNA derived from T cells, B-cell-depleted T cells, or PBMCs. Deeply sampled blood TCRbeta repertoires from subjects exposed to, actively infected with, or recovered from COVID-19 were included in the dataset. The repertoires were released in a freely available public database meant as a resource for research on the immune response to SARS-CoV-2. Samples were obtained from the ongoing ImmuneRACE study (first 160 participants) and from 950 to 1,500 subjects provided by 6 global collaborators. A de-identified subject ID, COVID-19 status, age in years and sex were almost always included in the sample metadata. Where HLA class I and class II types were available, the types were taken from metadata supplied by the sample provider, not from assay-based typing. What the research found in general, with its limitations: How much clinical and demographic metadata was included differed by source and by participant, and the metadata was provided uncurated.

At one collaborating source in Seattle, patients were enrolled during active infection and were followed longitudinally through the course of disease. The collaborating institutions used their own protocols to collect whole blood in K2EDTA tubes. For TCRbeta analysis, collaborators shipped samples in one of three forms: frozen whole blood, isolated PBMCs, or DNA extracted from either of those sample types. Reading the germline V gene gives CDR1 SGHDN and CDR2 FVKESK. V is clipped by 2 bases and J by 2 bases, and the sequence between their germline boundaries is 11 bases long. The CDR3 numbers 15 residues from cysteine through phenylalanine. Only the CDR3 portion is preserved as DNA: 45 bases, with reading frame beginning at the first base. The immunoSEQ Assay, a bias-controlled multiplex PCR, was used to amplify TCRbeta CDR3 regions from genomic DNA. The original methods were these. The number of nucleated cells in each sample was estimated from the amplification of reference gene primers within the assay. Sequence reads were collapsed and filtered to measure the absolute abundance of every unique TCRbeta CDR3 rearrangement. For each sample, productive Simpson clonality was calculated as the square root of Simpson's diversity index over productive rearrangements. Held by TCRdb, this immuneACCESS table contains in-frame sequences only and omits some clones. Under half of the omission traces to an unresolved V gene where checked; the cause of the rest is unknown. The V and J calls and clone size come from that table; D and trimming were worked out from the DNA. Across this sample there are over 450,000 clones, with roughly 89% seen only once. In total, the top ten clones hold 0.9% of the sample.

The specimen was peripheral blood. The sequence was collected from a man aged 18-30 years with COVID-19, enrolled during active disease. Recombination connected TRBV14 to TRBJ2-3; the D gene identity is not certain. In nucleotides, the sequence is TGTGCCAGCAGCCAACGAGGTTTAGTCACAGATACGCAGTATTTT. Its translation is CASSQRGLVTDTQYF.